This T cell receptor beta chain is from a study of cytomegalovirus exposure and HLA in healthy donors. Study at large: Some 80 million unique TCRs from HLA-typed donors were held in an early data release.

Primers: 60 Vbeta forward and 13 Jbeta reverse. Only in-frame clones appear in the TCRdb table, and some are missing; sequencing was by immunoSEQ multiplex PCR. The sample consists of 150,000 to 200,000 clones, 73% of them appearing once. The CDR3 consists of 15 residues. V was pared by 4 bases and J by 6 bases, with 11 bases of the junction left unmatched. Germline V gene data show CDR1 as LNHDA and CDR2 as SQIVND (reference sequence). The chain combines TRBV19 with TRBJ1-1; TRBD1 agrees at 7 bases. Input material: PBMCs. This TCR was sampled from a young woman in good health and CMV-seropositive. This CDR3 reads CASSTSTGTTAEAFF. Here the CDR3 DNA reads TGTGCCAGTAGTACCTCGACAGGGACCACGGCTGAAGCTTTCTTT.